This TCR beta chain was recovered during a study of cytomegalovirus exposure and HLA in healthy donors (dated by TCRdb to 2016 to 2017). Background on the whole study: According to an earlier analysis of a few hundred of the donors, about 180 million T cells yielded approximately 120 million unique TCR beta sequences and roughly 280 Gb of sequence data. Typing coverage varied by locus: about 620-640 donors for A, B, C, DRB1 and DQB1; some 520 for DQA1; more than 600 for DPA1; more than 450 for DPB1. Along with the roughly 670-subject first cohort, a separate validation cohort of around 110 different subjects was used. To decide whether each TCR beta V gene segment behaved as functional or pseudogenic, an earlier analysis of some 580 of the donors relied on high-throughput TCR beta sequencing. Across 300 to 400 genotyped donors of the cohort, an average of about 240,000 unique TCR beta nucleotide sequences per donor were sequenced, and roughly a sixth of those sequences were non-productive. Rather than using new phenotypic data, the later analysis identified candidate immune exposures from TCR beta sequences and from how often those sequences occurred across donors. Roughly 5 DR-DQ haplotypes were treated as single units for association and clustering because of strong linkage in the cohort. Every repertoire in the discovery cohort had been generated on one and the same sequencing platform. Roughly 300 gigabases of sequencing data and 78 million or so unique TCR sequences were included in an early release covering 500 to 750 HLA-typed donors. A later analysis re-examined previously published TCR beta repertoires from more than 650 donors and added high-resolution HLA genotyping to investigate patterns of TCR occurrence. The genetic ancestry cluster associated with self-reported Caucasian donors included over 65% of the 398 genotyped donors. A later genetic analysis took genome-wide SNP genotypes for about three fifths of the 666 donors and used that subset as a discovery cohort. Donor age, sex, ethnicity and CMV serostatus were compiled alongside the repertoire data. To predict cytomegalovirus infection status, the study combined high-throughput TCR immunosequencing, statistical association of individual TCRs with disease status, and machine learning. The aim of the study was to test whether cataloging public T cell receptors could identify signatures of past pathogen exposure. The study used immunosequencing to profile the T cell repertoires of several hundred subjects and linked those repertoires to cytomegalovirus serostatus. HLA typing covered class I and class II loci at four-digit resolution. General findings and caveats noted by the study authors: Assigning TCR associations to individual alleles was difficult when HLA alleles, especially DR and DQ, strongly co-occurred. A later analysis associated 16,951 TCR beta sequences with specific HLA alleles at a false discovery rate of 0.05. According to a later analysis, most CMV-associated TCR beta chains appeared to be HLA-restricted, and the HLA associations seemed to be driven largely by CMV exposure. Linkage disequilibrium might explain the correlated functional status among segregating V segments, but an unknown experimental factor could not be excluded. In vitro tests confirmed that three of the cytomegalovirus-associated TCR beta chains recognize cytomegalovirus antigens. According to the authors, the approach could potentially be generalized to other disease states and immunological phenotypes. An earlier analysis of 587 of the donors showed that most TCR beta V segments appeared in productive rearrangements either about 87% or about 30% of the time, which broadly matched IMGT annotations. In a later analysis, the rate of TCR association differed among HLA loci, with DRB1 alleles having the most associated TCRs and HLA-C alleles having the fewest. In a later genetic analysis, a missense DCLRE1C variant was associated with V-gene and J-gene trimming of TCR beta chains, and the association was replicated in an independent cohort. In a later genetic analysis, fewer N-insertions in productive TCRs were reported among donors in an Asian-associated ancestry cluster than the roughly 710-donor mean. This cohort had only TCR beta chains sequenced, and the lack of alpha or paired-chain data limited which features could be detected. A total of roughly 160 TCR beta chains were listed by the study as associated with cytomegalovirus. CMV serostatus was the only immune exposure information available for the cohort. The classifier was reported to diagnose cytomegalovirus status with high specificity and sensitivity in both the original and validation cohorts. Compared with equally common non-associated chains, HLA-associated TCR beta chains in a later analysis were more clonally expanded and had lower generation probabilities. A further reported finding was that TCR beta sequences accurately predicted the HLA-A and HLA-B alleles for most subjects in the first cohort. Presence/absence analyses assumed roughly uniform sequencing depth across donors, an assumption that may not hold. Over 15 rarely observed V segments, including chromosome 9 orphons, were excluded from the earlier analysis of some 590 of the donors because counts were too low. Because some donors lacked HLA typing at each locus, the association tests relied only on the typed subset. Most TCR sequences were observed very rarely across donors, whereas some public TCRs were present in many individuals. The 87-base-pair reads could not distinguish some IMGT-functional V segments, including TRBV6-2 and TRBV6-3, so those segments were excluded. A cluster of highly shared sequence variants was judged likely to be a technical artifact of the sequencing pipeline. According to a later analysis, parvovirus B19, influenza, CMV and Epstein-Barr virus appeared linked to several top co-occurrence clusters.

The cohort comprised under 700 healthy bone marrow donors. All cohort members were sampled while nominally healthy, although unrecorded immune exposures were likely present. The donor tested CMV seropositive, placing the donor among the 250 to 350 seropositive members of the cohort. A peripheral blood sample was provided by each donor, and peripheral blood mononuclear cells were used for TCR beta sequencing. Genomic DNA extraction from the blood cell samples was performed with the Qiagen DNeasy Blood Extraction Kit. Library preparation was by the immunoSEQ multiplex PCR assay. A mixture of 60 forward primers for TCR Vbeta segments and 13 reverse primers for TCR Jbeta segments was used in the multiplex PCR. Amplification of the CDR3 region of rearranged TCR beta genes was performed with a multiplex PCR assay on genomic DNA. The amplified TCR beta libraries were sequenced on the Illumina HiSeq System as 87-base-pair reads. Per the original workflow: Across the 600 to 700 repertoires, a later analysis counted approximately 83 million unique TCR beta chains, approximately 12 million of which were shared by at least two donors. Raw reads were error-corrected and collapsed into unique sequences by a nearest-neighbor algorithm in which closely related sequences were merged to remove PCR and sequencing errors. Alignment of CDR3 sequences to IMGT reference sequences was used to assign V, D and J gene segments. Each retained sequence needed at least a six-nucleotide match to both a V gene segment and a J gene segment. Rearrangements were called productive when the CDR3 lacked stop codons and stayed in frame with V and J; all others were non-productive. CDR3 was defined by IMGT convention, running from the second conserved V-encoded cysteine to the conserved J-encoded phenylalanine. The earlier analysis of about 590 of the donors excluded sequences that lacked an unambiguous match to a single V gene segment. In an earlier analysis of 587 of the donors, V segments were called functional above 56.7% productive rearrangements and were called segregating when the between-donor standard deviation exceeded 5%. A statistical classification framework was built for diagnosing cytomegalovirus status from the catalog of TCR beta chain sequences. In a later analysis, TCR nucleotide sequences were compared against IMGT/GENE-DB human TR gene sequences so that V and J genes could be assigned. In a later analysis, CDR3 sequences and most-parsimonious VDJ recombination scenarios were assigned using the TCRdist pipeline. In a later analysis, each TCR beta chain was defined by its CDR3 amino acid sequence together with its V-gene family, and reads without a unique V-gene family were excluded. As a way to deal with suspected cross-contamination and a sequencing artifact, a later analysis dropped hundreds of nucleotide sequences that were highly shared and had low generation probability. In a later analysis, a clonal expansion index for each public chain was calculated from normalized within-repertoire ranks of inferred template counts. In a later analysis, generation probabilities were computed using a VDJ recombination model fitted to out-of-frame rearrangements, and the results were checked against IGoR. A later analysis scored TCR-TCR, TCR-HLA and TCR-CMV co-occurrence with hypergeometric tests, applying a repertoire-size bias correction to TCR pairs. A later analysis estimated false discovery rates by permuting HLA or CMV assignments 20 times. A later analysis grouped co-occurring TCRs with DBSCAN, adding TCRdist sequence similarity when clustering within HLA-allele-positive subsets. Co-occurrence clustering excluded repertoires with fewer than 30,000 or more than 120,000 public chains, plus five with anomalous nucleotide sharing. TCRdb stores this immuneACCESS table with in-frame sequences only. Part of the clones is absent; in the studies checked, under half of the shortfall reflects unresolved V genes, and no reason is known for the rest. D and trimming come from the DNA, and the V and J calls and clone size come from that table. The sample data list around 92,000 clones, and about 83% of these were observed just once. Together, the top ten hold roughly 3.8% of the sample.

Note on this clone: Its antigen remains unidentified. Base-call qualities are not available, and no considerably larger clone is one nucleotide away.

The CDR3 spans 13 residues, from the cysteine through the phenylalanine. Just CDR3 DNA is preserved here, 39 bases in frame from base 1. For this chain, trimming is 8 bases at the V end and 3 bases at the J end, and the number of junction bases without a gene match is 5. Via the germline V gene, CDR1 is MDHEN and CDR2 SYDVKM. Sequenced material: PBMCs. The TCR comes from a female donor in good health and CMV-seropositive. Recombination connected TRBV28 to TRBJ2-7; the central 9 bases match TRBD1. The DNA reads as follows: TGTGCCAGCGAAGGGACAGGGTACTACGAGCAGTACTTC. It encodes CASEGTGYYEQYF.